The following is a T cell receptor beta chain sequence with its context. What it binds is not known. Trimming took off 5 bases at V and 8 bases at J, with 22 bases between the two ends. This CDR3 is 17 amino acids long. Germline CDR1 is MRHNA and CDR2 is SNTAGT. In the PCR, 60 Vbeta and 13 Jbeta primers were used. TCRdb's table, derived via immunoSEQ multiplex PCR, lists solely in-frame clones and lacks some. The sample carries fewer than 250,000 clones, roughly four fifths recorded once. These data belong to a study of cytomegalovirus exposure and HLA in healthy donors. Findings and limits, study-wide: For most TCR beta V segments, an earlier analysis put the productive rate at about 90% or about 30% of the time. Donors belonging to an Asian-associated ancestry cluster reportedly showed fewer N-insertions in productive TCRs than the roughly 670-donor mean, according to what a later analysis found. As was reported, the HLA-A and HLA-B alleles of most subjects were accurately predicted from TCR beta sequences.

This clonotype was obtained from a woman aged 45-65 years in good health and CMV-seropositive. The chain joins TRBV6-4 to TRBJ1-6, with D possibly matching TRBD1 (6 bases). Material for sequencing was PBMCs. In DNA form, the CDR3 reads TGTGCCAGCAGTTTAAGTCCACAGGGTGGTGGAGATTCACCCCTCCACTTT. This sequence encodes CASSLSPQGGGDSPLHF.